The next 24 T cell receptor beta chains were all read from a single sample in a study of OX40 agonist ivuxolimab in advanced cancers. The method was immunoSEQ multiplex PCR; TCRdb's version includes in-frame clones alone and lacks a portion of them. Of over 45,000 clones listed, approximately 83% are singletons. This specimen consisted of CD4+ or CD8+ T cells sorted from blood, obtained in a trial of the OX40 agonist ivuxolimab. These receptors came from an adult with an advanced solid tumor such as melanoma, head and neck, liver or kidney cancer.

This clone showed up just a few times. The V gene is TRBV6-1, the J gene TRBJ1-2; no definite D call. Germline CDR1 reads MNHNS; CDR2 reads SASEGT. Trimming pared 3 bases from V and 6 bases from J, leaving 11 bases between. The CDR3 is 13 amino acids. The CDR3 region has the DNA TGTGCCAGCAGTGACTTGGCAACTAATGGCTACACCTTC. The encoded protein is CASSDLATNGYTF.

The sample holds a few counts of this clone. The CDR3 sequence is CASSLGGSGKNIQYF. The CDR3 nucleotides are TGTGCCAGCAGCTTAGGAGGTTCTGGCAAAAACATTCAGTACTTC. The chain has TRBV7-2 and TRBJ2-4; no firm D call. Trimming stripped 1 base from V and 3 bases from J, with 10 bases between. This CDR3 has 15 amino acids. CDR1 SGHTA and CDR2 FQGNSA come from the germline V gene.

The chain carries TRBV13 and TRBJ2-5; TRBD1 agrees at 10 bases. The V segment lost 5 bases and the J segment 1 base; nucleotides outside the gene matches: 10. The CDR3 has 17 residues. Germline V gene lookup returns CDR1 PRHDT and CDR2 FYEKMQ (reference sequence). In nucleotides, the CDR3 is TGTGCCAGCAGCCTCTGGGGGGGACAGGGGACCCAAGAGACCCAGTACTTC. Its protein is CASSLWGGQGTQETQYF.

This clone was counted only a few times. The chain couples TRBV27 to TRBJ1-4; D gene unclear. V was pared by 5 bases and J by 0 bases, with 10 bases between. Germline assignment: CDR1 MNHEY and CDR2 SMNVEV (reference sequence). The CDR3 covers 15 residues. DNA for the CDR3: TGTGCCAGCAGTCCACGGCTTGCAACTAATGAAAAACTGTTTTTT. This codes for CASSPRLATNEKLFF.

The chain is built from TRBV7-2 and TRBJ2-7; 10 bases line up with TRBD2. The CDR3 has 16 amino acids. V shed 1 base, J shed 9 bases, and the junction held 12 bases outside the gene matches. The germline V gene encodes CDR1 SGHTA and CDR2 FQGNSA. CDR3 nucleotide sequence: TGTGCCAGCAGCTTAGAAAACCTCCTAGCGGGGGACCGGCAGTACTTC. This gives the protein CASSLENLLAGDRQYF.

Sample share makes this clone medium-sized (0.01 to 0.1%). The chain employs TRBV2 and TRBJ1-2; tentatively, D is TRBD1 (6 bases). Trimming left V 5 bases short and J 7 bases short, with 14 bases between. The CDR3 extends over 13 amino acids. In germline, CDR1 is SNHLY, CDR2 FYNNEI. For the CDR3, the DNA is TGTGCCAGCAGTCGTGGGACATTACCTGGCTACACCTTC. Protein product: CASSRGTLPGYTF.

The CDR3 protein is CASKVLESGYTF. The CDR3 DNA follows: TGTGCCAGCAAAGTCCTAGAAAGCGGCTACACCTTC. The genes are TRBV6-1 and TRBJ1-2; unclear D gene. The V gene's germline CDR1 is MNHNS and CDR2 SASEGT. The CDR3 consists of 12 residues. V was cut by 7 bases and J by 8 bases, with 14 bases left in between.

In this sample, this clone turned up a few times. This chain uses TRBV2 with TRBJ1-1; the D is unclear. V lost 4 bases and J 1 base, leaving 7 bases between the germline ends. Germline CDR1 and CDR2: SNHLY and FYNNEI. The CDR3 contains 13 residues. The DNA for the CDR3 is TGTGCCAGCAGTGTTTCCGGGAACACTGAAGCTTTCTTT. It specifies CASSVSGNTEAFF.

V gene TRBV7-3 combines with J gene TRBJ1-3; D call uncertain. V was cut by 5 bases and J by 4 bases, with 9 bases left in between. The germline V gene has CDR1 SGHTA and CDR2 FQGTGA. The CDR3 runs to 13 residues. This CDR3 is CASSAPGGNTIYF. Here the CDR3 DNA reads TGTGCCAGCAGCGCCCCGGGGGGAAACACCATATATTTT.

This rearrangement joins TRBV7-3 to TRBJ2-3; TRBD2 agrees at 7 bases. The CDR3 has 13 amino acids. V gave up 3 bases and J gave up 10 bases; unmatched junction bases: 7. CDR1 is SGHTA and CDR2 is FQGTGA in the germline V gene. The CDR3 is CASSLEAGLPQYF. The DNA for the CDR3 is TGTGCCAGCAGCTTGGAAGCGGGGCTGCCGCAGTATTTT.

V and J are TRBV18 and TRBJ1-2; D is ambiguous. This CDR3 is built from 18 residues. Trimming took 6 bases from V and 8 from J, leaving 31 bases between them. The V gene's germline CDR1 is KGHSH and CDR2 LQKENI. Here the CDR3 DNA reads TGTGCCAGCTCCCCAGATTGGAAGGTACGCGGAGGCCGCGCGGGCTACACCTTC. Translating gives CASSPDWKVRGGRAGYTF.

The chain is built from TRBV7-2 and TRBJ2-4; D is unresolved. Trimming stripped 1 base from V and 6 bases from J, with 4 bases between. The CDR3 runs to 12 residues. Germline CDR1 and CDR2: SGHTA and FQGNSA. The CDR3 region is CASSLGGNIQYF. In DNA form, the CDR3 reads TGTGCCAGCAGCTTAGGCGGAAACATTCAGTACTTC.

This rearrangement joins TRBV15 to TRBJ1-2; the D is unclear. Trimming cost V 1 base and J 0 bases, with 6 bases left between them. This CDR3 contains 14 residues. CDR1 LNHNV and CDR2 YYDKDF come from the germline V gene (reference sequence). The CDR3 sequence: CATSRGAANYGYTF. Written as DNA, the CDR3 is TGTGCCACCAGCAGAGGTGCAGCTAACTATGGCTACACCTTC.

The gene calls are TRBV5-6 and TRBJ2-3, with TRBD1 identical over 9 bases. This CDR3 spans 18 amino acids. V lost 4 bases, J lost 3 bases, and 15 bases stayed unmatched. Germline V gene lookup returns CDR1 SGHDT and CDR2 YYEEEE. CDR3 DNA: TGTGCCAGCAGCCCCGGGACAGGGTATAACGATGAGACAGATACGCAGTATTTT. Its protein product is CASSPGTGYNDETDTQYF. Full variable domain (missing parts from reference TRBV5-6 and TRBJ2-3): DAGVTQSPTHLIKTRGQQVTLRCSPKSGHDTVSWYQQALGQGPQFIFQYYEEEERQRGNFPDRFSGHQFPNYSSELNVNALLLGDSALYLCASSPGTGYNDETDTQYFGPGTRLTVL.

The table lists this clone with a few counts. V is TRBV6-5 and J is TRBJ1-6; D ambiguous. The CDR3 is 13 residues long. Trimming took off 2 bases at V and 10 bases at J, with 9 bases between the two ends. Germline V gene data show CDR1 as MNHEY and CDR2 as SVGAGI. This CDR3 is CASSYRSLSPLHF. CDR3 sequence (DNA): TGTGCCAGCAGTTACCGTTCGTTGTCACCCCTCCACTTT.

The chain recombines TRBV6-5 with TRBJ1-3; 9 bases fit TRBD1. The CDR3 is 14 amino acids. CDR1 and CDR2 (germline): MNHEY, SVGAGI. The V segment lost 7 bases and the J segment 2 bases; nucleotides outside the gene matches: 3. CDR3 sequence reads: CASKQGAPGNTIYF. CDR3 nucleotides: TGTGCCAGCAAACAGGGGGCCCCTGGAAACACCATATATTTT.

This sequence joins TRBV6-6 and TRBJ1-1, with TRBD1 as a possible D gene (5 bases). V dropped 3 bases and J dropped 4 bases, with 18 bases sitting between them. CDR1 is MNHNY, CDR2 SVGAGI, per germline (reference sequence). The CDR3 sequence is 16 residues long. This CDR3 reads CASSYPQGGGITEAFF. The CDR3 coding sequence is TGTGCCAGCAGTTATCCCCAGGGCGGGGGGATCACTGAAGCTTTCTTT.

The gene calls are TRBV18 and TRBJ1-3; no definite D call. The ends were cut back, 3 bases at V and 0 bases at J, with 12 bases in the middle. Germline V gene lookup returns CDR1 KGHSH and CDR2 LQKENI. This CDR3 has 16 residues. The CDR3 loop is CASSPGRRASGNTIYF. In DNA, the CDR3 is TGTGCCAGCTCACCCGGTAGGAGGGCCTCTGGAAACACCATATATTTT.

This chain connects TRBV7-9 to TRBJ2-2; 11 bases are a match to TRBD2. The V gene's germline CDR1 is SEHNR and CDR2 FQNEAQ (reference sequence). This CDR3 has 17 residues. J gave up 0 bases and V 5 bases, and 5 bases lay outside the gene matches. CDR3 coding DNA: TGTGCCAGCAGCCTGGGACTAGCGGTAACGAACACCGGGGAGCTGTTTTTT. Protein: CASSLGLAVTNTGELFF.

The rearrangement uses TRBV6-6 and TRBJ1-3; D gene unclear. The CDR3 runs to 14 residues. V was clipped by 8 bases and J by 2 bases, with 13 bases between them. The V gene's germline CDR1 is MNHNY and CDR2 SVGAGI (reference sequence). The CDR3 sequence is CASGSGSTGNTIYF. The CDR3 DNA reads TGTGCCAGCGGTTCCGGGTCTACTGGAAACACCATATATTTT.

DNA for the CDR3: TGTGCCATCAGTGAGTCGGGACAGGGAGGCTACACCTTC. Amino acids: CAISESGQGGYTF. The chain has TRBV10-3 and TRBJ1-2, with 9 positions matching TRBD1. J gave up 8 bases and V 0 bases, and 1 base lay outside the gene matches. The length of the CDR3 is 13 residues. CDR1 ENHRY and CDR2 SYGVKD come from the germline V gene.

The chain links TRBV19 to TRBJ1-1; a possible D gene is TRBD1 (6 bases). V lost 4 bases, J lost 9 bases, and 18 bases lay in between. Germline V CDR1 and CDR2: LNHDA, SQIVND (reference sequence). The CDR3 runs to 14 residues. The CDR3 sequence: CASSTQGTTYQAFF. In DNA form, the CDR3 reads TGTGCCAGTAGTACACAGGGAACCACCTACCAAGCTTTCTTT.

V and J are TRBV11-1 and TRBJ2-1; TRBD2 aligns across 10 bases. The CDR3 is 16 amino acids. The germline V gene has CDR1 SGHAT and CDR2 FQDESV (reference sequence). J was trimmed by 9 bases and V by 1 base; bases with no gene match: 9. As DNA, the CDR3 is TGTGCCAGCAGCTTAGGGCCGGGACTAGCGTTATTTGAGCAGTTCTTC. Amino acid sequence: CASSLGPGLALFEQFF.

Only a few counts were recorded for this clone. This rearrangement joins TRBV5-4 to TRBJ2-7; 11 nucleotides agree with TRBD2. CDR1 and CDR2 from the germline V gene are SGHNT and YYREEE (reference sequence). This CDR3 region has 15 residues. With 4 bases clipped from V and 2 bases from J, the junction kept 5 bases outside the gene matches. As DNA, the CDR3 is TGTGCCAGCAGCGGGGGGACTAGCGGAACCTACGAGCAGTACTTC. This gives the protein CASSGGTSGTYEQYF.